The rows below give T cell receptor beta chains drawn from one sample of a study of blood T cell repertoires in COVID-19. Assay used: immunoSEQ multiplex PCR; TCRdb lists only in-frame clones, some missing. The table has about 160,000 clones, 82% seen once. Material: peripheral blood. These receptors all come from a woman between 40 and 55 years old with COVID-19, enrolled during active disease. Both conserved end residues are part of each CDR3.

>TRBV24-1|TRBJ2-1|17
CATSPAGSGTTYNEQFF
>TRBV5-4|TRBJ2-5|12
CASSSSLATQYF
>TRBV9|TRBJ2-7|18
CASSVARGLAGGSYEQYF
>TRBV3-1/TRBV3-2|TRBJ1-4|14
CASSLRDRNEKLFF
>TRBV28|TRBJ2-3|16
CASSSPRGTSTDTQYF
>TRBV7-9|TRBJ1-1|12
CASSLVSAEAFF
>TRBV6-9|TRBJ1-2|17
CASSYTLGGRPNYGYTF
>TRBV28|TRBJ1-1|16
CASSPRDRGLYTEAFF
>TRBV5-1|TRBJ2-1|16
CASSLVSAGVKNEQFF
>TRBV19|TRBJ2-5|16
CASSILFGEAQETQYF
>TRBV6-2/TRBV6-3|TRBJ2-4|13
CASSYRRGNIQYF
>TRBV20-1|TRBJ2-2|12
CSASVETGELFF
>TRBV3-1/TRBV3-2|TRBJ1-2|16
CASSQDLDRRLYGYTF
>TRBV11-2|TRBJ2-1|16
CASSTTEGGAYNEQFF
>TRBV6-6|TRBJ2-7|11
CASSLTYEQYF
>TRBV5-1|TRBJ2-2|14
CASSLTGNTGELFF
>TRBV6-2/TRBV6-3|TRBJ2-7|16
CASSYSRLSPSYEQYF
>TRBV19|TRBJ2-7|14
CASSPSVGAYEQYF
>TRBV6-5|TRBJ2-3|16
CASSYRTSGDHDTQYF
>TRBV10-3|TRBJ2-3|12
CAISERTFTQYF
>TRBV27|TRBJ1-3|14
CASSPQDPGNTIYF
>TRBV2|TRBJ1-2|14
CASNVDRTHYGYTF
>TRBV9|TRBJ2-6|16
CASSKTEVSGANVLTF
>TRBV6-5|TRBJ2-1|14
CASKLLGDFNEQFF